This TCR beta chain was profiled in a study of human T cells and chemical hapten exposure. Authors' data handling: There were a median of approximately 100,000 TCRs per sample, with a range from about 23,224 to 690,600. TCRdb reprocessed the RACE reads with MiXCR, giving one entry per CDR3 protein. For this entry, the V and J calls and clone size follow TCRdb and not the study's own pipeline. Of around 110,000 distinct CDR3 sequences listed, 10% to 15% are singletons. Study results and caveats: Expanded TCRs clustered into significantly more large CDR3 similarity groups than controls, the analysis revealed.

Time point described: pre-sensitization, week 0. Treatment: therapeutic diphenylcyclopropenone sensitization with weekly scalp DPC. Concerning this clonotype: Its antigen is unknown.

Source: whole blood, taken in connection with sensitization to the hapten diphenylcyclopropenone (DPC). This clonotype was obtained from a woman aged 45 to 65 with alopecia areata. Some clones in this sample may be carry-over from other donors' samples.

CDR3 loop: CASSSGQGVTDTQYF. The CDR3 DNA reads as TGTGCCAGCAGCTCGGGACAGGGGGTGACAGATACGCAGTATTTT. The genes are TRBV7-9 and TRBJ2-3, with 11 bases identical to TRBD1. The CDR3 totals 15 residues. The germline gives CDR1 SEHNR, CDR2 FQNEAQ (reference sequence). The V and J ends lost 4 bases and 3 bases, in that order; junction bases with no gene match: 3.